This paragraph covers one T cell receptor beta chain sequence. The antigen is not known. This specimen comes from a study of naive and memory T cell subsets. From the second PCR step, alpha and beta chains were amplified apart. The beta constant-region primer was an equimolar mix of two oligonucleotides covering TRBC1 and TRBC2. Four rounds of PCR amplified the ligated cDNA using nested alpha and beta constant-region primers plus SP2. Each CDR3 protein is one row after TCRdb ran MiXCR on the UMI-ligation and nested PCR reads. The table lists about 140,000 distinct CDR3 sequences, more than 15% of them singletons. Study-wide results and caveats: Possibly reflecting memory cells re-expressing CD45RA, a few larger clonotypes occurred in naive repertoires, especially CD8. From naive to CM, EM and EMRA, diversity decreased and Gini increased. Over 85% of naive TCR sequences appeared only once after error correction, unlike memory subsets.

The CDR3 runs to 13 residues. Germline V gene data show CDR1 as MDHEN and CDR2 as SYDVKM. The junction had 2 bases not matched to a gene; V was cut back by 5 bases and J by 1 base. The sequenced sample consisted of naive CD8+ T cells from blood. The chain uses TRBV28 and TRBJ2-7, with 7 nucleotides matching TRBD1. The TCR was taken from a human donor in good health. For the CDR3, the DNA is TGTGCCAGCAGTACAGGGGTTTCCTACGAGCAGTACTTC. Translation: CASSTGVSYEQYF.